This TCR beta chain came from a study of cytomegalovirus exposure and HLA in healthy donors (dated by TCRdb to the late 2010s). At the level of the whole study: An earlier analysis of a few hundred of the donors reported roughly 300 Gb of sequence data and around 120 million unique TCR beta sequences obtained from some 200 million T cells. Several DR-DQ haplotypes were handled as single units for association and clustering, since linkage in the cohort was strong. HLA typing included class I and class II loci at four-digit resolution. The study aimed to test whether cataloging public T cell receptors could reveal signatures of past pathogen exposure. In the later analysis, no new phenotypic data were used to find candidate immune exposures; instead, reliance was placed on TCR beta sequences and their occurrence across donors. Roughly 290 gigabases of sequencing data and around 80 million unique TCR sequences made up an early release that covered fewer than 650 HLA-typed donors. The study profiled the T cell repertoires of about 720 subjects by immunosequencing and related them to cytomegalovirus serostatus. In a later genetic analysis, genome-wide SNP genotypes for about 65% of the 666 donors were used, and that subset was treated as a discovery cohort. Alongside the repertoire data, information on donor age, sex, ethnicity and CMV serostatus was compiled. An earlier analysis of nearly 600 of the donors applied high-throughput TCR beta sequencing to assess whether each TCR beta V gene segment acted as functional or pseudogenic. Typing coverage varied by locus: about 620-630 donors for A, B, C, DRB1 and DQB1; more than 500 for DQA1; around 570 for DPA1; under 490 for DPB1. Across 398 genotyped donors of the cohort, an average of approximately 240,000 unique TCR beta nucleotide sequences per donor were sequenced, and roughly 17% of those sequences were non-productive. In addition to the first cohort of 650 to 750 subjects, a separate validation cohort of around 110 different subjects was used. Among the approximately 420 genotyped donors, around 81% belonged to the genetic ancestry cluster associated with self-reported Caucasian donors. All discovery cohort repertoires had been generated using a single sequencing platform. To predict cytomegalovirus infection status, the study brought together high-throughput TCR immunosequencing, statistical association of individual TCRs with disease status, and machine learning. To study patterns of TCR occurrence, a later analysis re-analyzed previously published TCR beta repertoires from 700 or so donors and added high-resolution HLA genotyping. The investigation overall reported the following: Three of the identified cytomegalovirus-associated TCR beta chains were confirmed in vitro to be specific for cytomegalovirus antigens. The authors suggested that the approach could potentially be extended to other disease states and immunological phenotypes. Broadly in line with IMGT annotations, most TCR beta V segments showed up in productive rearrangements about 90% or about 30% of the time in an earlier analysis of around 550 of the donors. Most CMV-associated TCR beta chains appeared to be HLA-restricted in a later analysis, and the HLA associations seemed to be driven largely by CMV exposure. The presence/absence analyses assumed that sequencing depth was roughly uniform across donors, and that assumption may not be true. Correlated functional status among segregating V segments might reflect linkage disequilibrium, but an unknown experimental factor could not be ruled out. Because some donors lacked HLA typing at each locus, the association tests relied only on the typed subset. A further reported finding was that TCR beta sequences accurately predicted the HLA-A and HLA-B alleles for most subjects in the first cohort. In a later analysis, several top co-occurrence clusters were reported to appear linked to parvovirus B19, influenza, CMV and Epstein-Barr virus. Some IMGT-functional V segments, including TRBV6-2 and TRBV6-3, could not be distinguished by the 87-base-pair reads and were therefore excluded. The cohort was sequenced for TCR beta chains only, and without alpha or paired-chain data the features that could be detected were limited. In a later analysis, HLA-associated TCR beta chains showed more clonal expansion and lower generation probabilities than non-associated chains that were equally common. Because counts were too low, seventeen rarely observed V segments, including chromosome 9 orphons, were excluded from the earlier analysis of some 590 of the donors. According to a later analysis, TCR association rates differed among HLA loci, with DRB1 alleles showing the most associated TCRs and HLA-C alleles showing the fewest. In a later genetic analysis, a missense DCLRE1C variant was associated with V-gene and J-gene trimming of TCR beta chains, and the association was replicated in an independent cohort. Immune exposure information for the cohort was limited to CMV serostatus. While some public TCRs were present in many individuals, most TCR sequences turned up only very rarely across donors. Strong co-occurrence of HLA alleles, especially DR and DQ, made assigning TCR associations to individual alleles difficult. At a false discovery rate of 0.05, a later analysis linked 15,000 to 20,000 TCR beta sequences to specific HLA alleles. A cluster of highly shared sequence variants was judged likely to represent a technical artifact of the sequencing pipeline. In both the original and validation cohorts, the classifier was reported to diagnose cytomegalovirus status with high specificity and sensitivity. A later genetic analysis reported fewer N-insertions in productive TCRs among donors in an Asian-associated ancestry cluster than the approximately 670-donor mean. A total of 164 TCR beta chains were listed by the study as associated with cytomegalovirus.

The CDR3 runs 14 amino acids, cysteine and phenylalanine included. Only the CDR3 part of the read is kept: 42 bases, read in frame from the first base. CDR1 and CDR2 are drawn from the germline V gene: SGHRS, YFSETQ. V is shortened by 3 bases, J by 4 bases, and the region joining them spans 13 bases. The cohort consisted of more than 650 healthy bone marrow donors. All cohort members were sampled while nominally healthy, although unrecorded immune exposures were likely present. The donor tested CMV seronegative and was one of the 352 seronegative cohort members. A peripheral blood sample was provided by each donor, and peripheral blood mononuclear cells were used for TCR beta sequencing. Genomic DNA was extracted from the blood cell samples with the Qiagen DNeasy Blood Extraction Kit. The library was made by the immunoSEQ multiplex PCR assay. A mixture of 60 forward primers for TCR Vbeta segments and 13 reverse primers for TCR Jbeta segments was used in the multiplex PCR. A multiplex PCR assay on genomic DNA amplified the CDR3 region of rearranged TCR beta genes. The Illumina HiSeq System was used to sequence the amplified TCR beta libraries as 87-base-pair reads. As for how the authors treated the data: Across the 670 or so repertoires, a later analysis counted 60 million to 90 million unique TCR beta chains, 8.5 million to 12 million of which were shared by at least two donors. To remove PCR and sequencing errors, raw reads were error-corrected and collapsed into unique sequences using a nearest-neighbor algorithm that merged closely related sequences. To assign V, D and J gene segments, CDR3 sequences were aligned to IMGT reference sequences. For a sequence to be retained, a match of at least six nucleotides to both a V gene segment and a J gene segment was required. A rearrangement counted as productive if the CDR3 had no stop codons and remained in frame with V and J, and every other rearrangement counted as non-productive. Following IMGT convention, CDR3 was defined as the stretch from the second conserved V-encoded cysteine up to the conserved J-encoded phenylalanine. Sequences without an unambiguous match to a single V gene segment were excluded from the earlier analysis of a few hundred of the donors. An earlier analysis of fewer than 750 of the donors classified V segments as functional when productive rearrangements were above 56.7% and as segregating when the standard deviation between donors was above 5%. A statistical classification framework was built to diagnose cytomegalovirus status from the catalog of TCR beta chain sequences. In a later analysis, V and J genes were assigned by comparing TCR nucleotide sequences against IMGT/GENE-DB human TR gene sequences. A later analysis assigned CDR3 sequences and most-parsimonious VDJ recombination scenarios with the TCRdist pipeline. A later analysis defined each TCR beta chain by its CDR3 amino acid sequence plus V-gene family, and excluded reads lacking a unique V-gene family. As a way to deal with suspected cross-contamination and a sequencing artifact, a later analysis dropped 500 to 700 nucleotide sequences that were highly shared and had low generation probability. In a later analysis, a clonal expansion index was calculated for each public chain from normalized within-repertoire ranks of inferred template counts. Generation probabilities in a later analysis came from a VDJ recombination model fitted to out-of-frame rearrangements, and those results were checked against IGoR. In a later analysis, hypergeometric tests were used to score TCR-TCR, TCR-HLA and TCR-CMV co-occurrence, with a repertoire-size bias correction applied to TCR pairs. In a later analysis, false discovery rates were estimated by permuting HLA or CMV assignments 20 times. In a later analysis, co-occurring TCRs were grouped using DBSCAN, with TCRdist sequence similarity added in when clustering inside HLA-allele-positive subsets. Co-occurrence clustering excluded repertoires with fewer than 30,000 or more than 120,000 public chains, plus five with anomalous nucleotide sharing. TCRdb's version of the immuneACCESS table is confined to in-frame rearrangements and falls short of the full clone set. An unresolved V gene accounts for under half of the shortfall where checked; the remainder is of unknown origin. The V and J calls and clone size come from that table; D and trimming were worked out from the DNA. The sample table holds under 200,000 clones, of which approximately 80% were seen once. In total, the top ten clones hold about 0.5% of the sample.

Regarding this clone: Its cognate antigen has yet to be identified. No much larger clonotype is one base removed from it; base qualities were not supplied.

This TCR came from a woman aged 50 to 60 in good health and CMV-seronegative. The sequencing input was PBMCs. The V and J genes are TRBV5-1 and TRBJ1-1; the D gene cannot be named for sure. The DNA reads TGCGCCAGCAGCTCCTCCGGGTATGGCACTGAAGCTTTCTTT. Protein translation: CASSSSGYGTEAFF.